The present T cell receptor beta chain was sequenced within a study of radiation and T cells in renal cell carcinoma. Time point: blood 4 weeks post-SBRT, at nephrectomy. Documented treatment: 15 Gy SBRT to primary tumor, nephrectomy 4 weeks later. Sequencing was performed with immunoSEQ multiplex PCR; in TCRdb, only in-frame clones are kept and a portion is missing. The profile shows roughly 90,000 clones, over 80% of them singletons. The receptor's source is a man aged 50 to 60 with renal cell carcinoma. The starting material was blood, obtained from a patient whose treatment included radiotherapy and nephrectomy.

CDR3 sequence (DNA): TGTGCCAGCCAAGGGGGCCTCTACAATGAGCAGTTCTTC. It specifies CASQGGLYNEQFF. The gene calls are TRBV9 and TRBJ2-1, with 7 nucleotides matching TRBD1. V dropped 7 bases and J dropped 3; count of bases not matched to a gene: 4. Germline-derived CDR1 and CDR2 are SGDLS and YYNGEE. CDR3 length: 13 residues.